This T cell receptor beta chain emerged from a study of blood T cell repertoires in COVID-19. Produced via immunoSEQ multiplex PCR; TCRdb's table is partial and in-frame only. The data show roughly 100,000 clones, about nine tenths seen once. This CDR3 has 15 residues. Germline lookup yields CDR1 SGHAT and CDR2 FQNNGV. V was pared by 3 bases and J by 6 bases, with 7 bases of the junction left unmatched. The TCR originated in a man between 18 and 29 years old with acute or convalescent COVID-19. The sequencing input was peripheral blood. This chain connects TRBV11-2 to TRBJ1-4, with 7 bases identical to TRBD1. The CDR3 region is CASSFEGARDEKLFF. CDR3 in DNA: TGTGCCAGCAGCTTTGAGGGGGCGCGAGATGAAAAACTGTTTTTT.